This T cell receptor (beta chain) was found in a study of shared T cell receptors in the human thymus. Worth noting for this clone: The sample carries other DNA sequences with the same CDR3.

This CDR3 has 17 amino acids. V lost 0 bases, J lost 7 bases, and 16 bases lay in between. CDR1 MGHRA and CDR2 YSYEKL come from the germline V gene. Sequencing was performed with immunoSEQ multiplex PCR; in TCRdb, only in-frame clones are kept and a portion is missing. This table has around 730,000 clones, roughly 88% appearing once. Another study also made use of these data, one on human thymus T cells. That study adds: Healthy Finnish infants undergoing corrective surgery for congenital heart defects were the donors. Thymus pieces cut out during corrective heart surgery were the tissue that was used. Thymic and blood repertoires appeared to show biased V and J gene usage. Related studies noted strongly shared thymic repertoires across unrelated people.

The sample was thymocytes. The clonotype was recovered from a girl less than two years old with a congenital heart defect. The chain couples TRBV4-1 to TRBJ1-6; possibly TRBD1 for D (6 bases). In nucleotides, the CDR3 is TGCGCCAGCAGCCAAGATTTGCAGGGGAAAGGGAATTCACCCCTCCACTTT. Translated, it gives CASSQDLQGKGNSPLHF.